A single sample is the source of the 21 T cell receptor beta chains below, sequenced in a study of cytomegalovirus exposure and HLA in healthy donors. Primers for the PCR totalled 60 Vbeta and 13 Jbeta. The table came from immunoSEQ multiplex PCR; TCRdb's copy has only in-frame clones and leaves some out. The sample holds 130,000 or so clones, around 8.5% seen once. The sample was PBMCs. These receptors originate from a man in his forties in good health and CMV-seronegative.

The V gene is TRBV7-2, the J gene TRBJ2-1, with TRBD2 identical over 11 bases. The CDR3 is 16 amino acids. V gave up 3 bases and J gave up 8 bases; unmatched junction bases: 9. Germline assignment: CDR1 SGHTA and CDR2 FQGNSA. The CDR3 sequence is CASSFRLAGIRDEQFF. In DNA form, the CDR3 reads TGTGCCAGCAGCTTCAGACTAGCGGGGATAAGGGATGAGCAGTTCTTC.

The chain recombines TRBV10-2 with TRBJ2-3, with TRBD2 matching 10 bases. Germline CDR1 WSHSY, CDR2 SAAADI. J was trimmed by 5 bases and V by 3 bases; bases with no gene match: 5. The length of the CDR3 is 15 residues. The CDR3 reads CASSDERGGRDTQYF. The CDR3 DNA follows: TGCGCCAGCAGTGACGAGCGGGGGGGCCGAGATACGCAGTATTTT.

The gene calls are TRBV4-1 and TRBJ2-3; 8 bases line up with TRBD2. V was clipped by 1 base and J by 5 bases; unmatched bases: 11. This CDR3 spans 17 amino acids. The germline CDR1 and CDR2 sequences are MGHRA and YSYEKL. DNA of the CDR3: TGCGCCAGCAGCCAAGGCCCGGGGGGGGACATACTAGATACGCAGTATTTT. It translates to CASSQGPGGDILDTQYF.

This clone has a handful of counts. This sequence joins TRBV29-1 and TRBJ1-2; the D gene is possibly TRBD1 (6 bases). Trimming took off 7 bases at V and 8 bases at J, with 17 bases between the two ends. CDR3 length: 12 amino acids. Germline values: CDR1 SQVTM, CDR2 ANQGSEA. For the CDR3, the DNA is TGCAGCGCCGTCTCAGGGGAGGGAGGCTACACCTTC. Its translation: CSAVSGEGGYTF.

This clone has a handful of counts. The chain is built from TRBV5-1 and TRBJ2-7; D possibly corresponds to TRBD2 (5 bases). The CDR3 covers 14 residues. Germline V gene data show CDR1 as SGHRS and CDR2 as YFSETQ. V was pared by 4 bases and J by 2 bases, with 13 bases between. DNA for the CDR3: TGCGCCAGCAGCCAAACCGCCGGGGCCTACGAGCAGTACTTC. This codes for CASSQTAGAYEQYF.

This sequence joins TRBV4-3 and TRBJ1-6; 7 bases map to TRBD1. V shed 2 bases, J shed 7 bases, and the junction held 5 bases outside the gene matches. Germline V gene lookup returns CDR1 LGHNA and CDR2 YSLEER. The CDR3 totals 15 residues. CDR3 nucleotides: TGCGCCAGCAGCCAATTTGACAGGGCCAATTCACCCCTCCACTTT. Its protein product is CASSQFDRANSPLHF.

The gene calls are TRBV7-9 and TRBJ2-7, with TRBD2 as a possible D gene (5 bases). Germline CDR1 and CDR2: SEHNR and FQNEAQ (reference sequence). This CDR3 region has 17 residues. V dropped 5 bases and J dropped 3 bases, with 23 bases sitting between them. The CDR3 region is CASSGDVLMEAYYEQYF. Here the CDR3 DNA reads TGTGCCAGCAGCGGAGATGTATTGATGGAGGCGTACTACGAGCAGTACTTC.

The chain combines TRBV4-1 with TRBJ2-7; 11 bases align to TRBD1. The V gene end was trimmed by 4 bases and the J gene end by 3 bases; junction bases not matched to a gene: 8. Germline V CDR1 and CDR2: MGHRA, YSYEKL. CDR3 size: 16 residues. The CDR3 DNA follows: TGCGCCAGCAGCCTCGGAACCGGGACAGGGGGCTACGAGCAGTACTTC. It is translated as CASSLGTGTGGYEQYF.

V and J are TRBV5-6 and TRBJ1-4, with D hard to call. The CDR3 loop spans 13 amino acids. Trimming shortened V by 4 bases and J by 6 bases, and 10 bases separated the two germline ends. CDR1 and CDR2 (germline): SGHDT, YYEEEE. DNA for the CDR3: TGTGCCAGCAGCCGACGACTCTATGAAAAACTGTTTTTT. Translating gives CASSRRLYEKLFF.

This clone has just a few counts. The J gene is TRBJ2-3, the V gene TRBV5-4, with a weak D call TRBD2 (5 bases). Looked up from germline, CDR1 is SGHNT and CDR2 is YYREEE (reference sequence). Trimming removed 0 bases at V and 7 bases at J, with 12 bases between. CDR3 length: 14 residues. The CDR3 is CASSLARDLHTQYF. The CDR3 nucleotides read TGTGCCAGCAGCTTGGCCCGGGATTTGCATACGCAGTATTTT.

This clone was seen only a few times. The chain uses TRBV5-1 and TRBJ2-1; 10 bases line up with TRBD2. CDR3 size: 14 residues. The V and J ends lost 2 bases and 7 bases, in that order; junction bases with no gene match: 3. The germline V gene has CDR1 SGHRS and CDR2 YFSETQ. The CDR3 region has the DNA TGCGCCAGCAGCTTCGGGACTAGCGATAATGAGCAGTTCTTC. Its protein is CASSFGTSDNEQFF.

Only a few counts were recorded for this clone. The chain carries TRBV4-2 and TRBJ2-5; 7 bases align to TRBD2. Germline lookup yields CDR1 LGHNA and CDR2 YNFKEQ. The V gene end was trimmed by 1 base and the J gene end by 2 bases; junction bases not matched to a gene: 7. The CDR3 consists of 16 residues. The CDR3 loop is CASSQVSSGAQETQYF. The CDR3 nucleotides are TGTGCCAGCAGCCAAGTGTCGAGCGGGGCACAAGAGACCCAGTACTTC.

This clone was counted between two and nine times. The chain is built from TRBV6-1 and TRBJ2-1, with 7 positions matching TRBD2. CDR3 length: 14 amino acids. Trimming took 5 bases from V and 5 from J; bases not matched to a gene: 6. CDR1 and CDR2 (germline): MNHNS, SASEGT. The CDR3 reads CASSRLADNNEQFF. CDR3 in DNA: TGTGCCAGCAGTCGTCTAGCGGACAACAATGAGCAGTTCTTC.

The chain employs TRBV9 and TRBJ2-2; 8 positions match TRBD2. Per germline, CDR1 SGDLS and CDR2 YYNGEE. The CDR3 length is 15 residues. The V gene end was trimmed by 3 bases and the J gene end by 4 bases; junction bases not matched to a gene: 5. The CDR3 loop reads CASSASGGLTGELFF. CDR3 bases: TGTGCCAGCAGCGCCAGCGGGGGCCTCACCGGGGAGCTGTTTTTT.

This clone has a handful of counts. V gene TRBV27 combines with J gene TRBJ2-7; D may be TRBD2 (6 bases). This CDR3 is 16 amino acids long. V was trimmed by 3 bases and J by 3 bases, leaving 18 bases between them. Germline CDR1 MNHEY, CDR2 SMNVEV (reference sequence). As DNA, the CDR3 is TGTGCCAGCAGTTTTGGGACGGGACTTCAAGTCTACGAGCAGTACTTC. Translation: CASSFGTGLQVYEQYF.

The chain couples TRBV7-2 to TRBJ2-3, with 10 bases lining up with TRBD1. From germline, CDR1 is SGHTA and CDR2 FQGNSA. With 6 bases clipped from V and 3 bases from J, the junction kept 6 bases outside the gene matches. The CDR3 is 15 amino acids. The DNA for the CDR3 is TGTGCCAGCAGAATCCCGGGACAGGGGACAGATACGCAGTATTTT. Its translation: CASRIPGQGTDTQYF.

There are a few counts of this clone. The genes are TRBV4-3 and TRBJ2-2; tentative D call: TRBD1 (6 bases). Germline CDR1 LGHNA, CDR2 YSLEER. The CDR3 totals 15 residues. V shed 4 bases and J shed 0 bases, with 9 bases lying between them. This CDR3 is CASSPGQPNTGELFF. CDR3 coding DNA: TGCGCCAGCAGCCCCGGACAGCCGAACACCGGGGAGCTGTTTTTT.

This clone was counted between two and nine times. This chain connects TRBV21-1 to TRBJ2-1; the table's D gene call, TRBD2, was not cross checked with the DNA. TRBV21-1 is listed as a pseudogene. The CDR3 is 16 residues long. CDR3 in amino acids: CASSPEGLAGYNEQFF. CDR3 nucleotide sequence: TGTGCCAGCAGCCCAGAGGGACTAGCGGGCTACAATGAGCAGTTCTTC.

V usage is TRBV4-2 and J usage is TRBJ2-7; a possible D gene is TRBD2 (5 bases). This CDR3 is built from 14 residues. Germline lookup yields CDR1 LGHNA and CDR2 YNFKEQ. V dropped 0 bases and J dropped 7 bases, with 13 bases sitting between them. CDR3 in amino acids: CASSQENTPGEQYF. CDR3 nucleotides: TGTGCCAGCAGCCAAGAGAATACCCCGGGGGAGCAGTACTTC.

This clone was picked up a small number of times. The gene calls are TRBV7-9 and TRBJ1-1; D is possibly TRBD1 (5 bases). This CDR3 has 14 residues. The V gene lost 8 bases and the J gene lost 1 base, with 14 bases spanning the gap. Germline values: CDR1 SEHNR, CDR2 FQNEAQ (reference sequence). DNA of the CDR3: TGTGCCAGCTCTTTAAGGCAGGGGAACACTGAAGCTTTCTTT. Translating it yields CASSLRQGNTEAFF.

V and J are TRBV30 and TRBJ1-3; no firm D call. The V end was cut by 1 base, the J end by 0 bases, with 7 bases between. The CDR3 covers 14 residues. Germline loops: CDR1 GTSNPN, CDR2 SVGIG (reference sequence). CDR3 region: CAWSGVDSGNTIYF. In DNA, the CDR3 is TGTGCCTGGAGTGGCGTAGACTCTGGAAACACCATATATTTT.